This TCR beta chain was identified during a study of blood T cell repertoires in COVID-19. Looking at the study overall: Collection of acute and convalescent COVID-19 samples took place in the United States, Italy and Spain. PBMCs, B-cell-depleted T cells, or T cells provided the cDNA or gDNA that made up the material.

The germline V gene encodes CDR1 GTSNPN and CDR2 SVGIG (reference sequence). The J segment lost 2 bases and the V segment lost 5 bases, leaving 12 bases of the junction unmatched. CDR3 length: 18 amino acids. Assay: immunoSEQ multiplex PCR; the TCRdb copy retains only in-frame clones and omits some. The sample lists some 70,000 clones, 65% to 90% occurring once. The chain recombines TRBV30 with TRBJ2-1; 13 nucleotides line up with TRBD2. Input material: peripheral blood. The source of this sequence is an elderly man with acute or convalescent COVID-19. DNA for the CDR3: TGTGCCTGGGTGACTAGCGGGAGGACCCCCGAGGCCTACAATGAGCAGTTCTTC. This gives the protein CAWVTSGRTPEAYNEQFF.